The 13 T cell receptor beta chains given below trace back to one sample, sequenced in a study of cytomegalovirus exposure and HLA in healthy donors. The PCR made use of 60 Vbeta and 13 Jbeta primers. Sequenced by immunoSEQ multiplex PCR; TCRdb stores in-frame clones only, minus some. The repertoire consists of around 200,000 clones, with around 80% occurring once and the leading ten covering under 2%. What was sequenced was PBMCs. Receptors were obtained from a man aged 25 to 45 in good health and CMV-seronegative.

This chain links TRBV5-1 with TRBJ1-6; TRBD1 agrees at 7 bases. The trim removed 4 bases at V and 4 bases at J, leaving 2 bases unmatched. Per germline, CDR1 SGHRS and CDR2 YFSETQ. The length of the CDR3 is 14 residues. The CDR3 sequence: CASSVGQYNSPLHF. CDR3 coding DNA: TGCGCCAGCAGCGTGGGACAGTATAATTCACCCCTCCACTTT.

This clone was recorded once. The chain joins TRBV7-9 to TRBJ1-2; TRBD1 matches at 10 bases. The junction had 8 bases not matched to a gene; V was cut back by 0 bases and J by 4 bases. Per the germline V gene, CDR1 is SEHNR and CDR2 is FQNEAQ (reference sequence). This CDR3 has 17 residues. CDR3 sequence: CASSLAGGRTGGYGYTF. The CDR3 bases are TGTGCCAGCAGCTTAGCGGGGGGACGGACAGGGGGCTATGGCTACACCTTC.

The chain combines TRBV5-1 with TRBJ2-7; 8 bases are shared with TRBD2. The CDR3 runs 12 residues. J gave up 5 bases and V 4 bases, and 2 bases lay outside the gene matches. Germline CDR1 reads SGHRS; CDR2 reads YFSETQ. The CDR3 DNA reads TGCGCCAGCAGCCTTAGCGGGAACGAGCAGTACTTC. Translation: CASSLSGNEQYF.

V is TRBV25-1 and J is TRBJ2-2, with D perhaps matching TRBD1 (5 bases). The CDR3 length is 16 residues. Trimming shortened V by 1 base and J by 3 bases, and 12 bases separated the two germline ends. From germline, CDR1 is MGHDK and CDR2 SYGVNS. This CDR3 reads CASSEWWGPDTGELFF. CDR3 DNA: TGTGCCAGCAGTGAATGGTGGGGCCCGGACACCGGGGAGCTGTTTTTT.

In its sample, this clone was seen a few times. V usage is TRBV28 and J usage is TRBJ2-1; 11 nucleotides agree with TRBD2. Unmatched junction bases numbered 14, after V lost 3 bases and J lost 10 bases. The CDR3 totals 17 residues. Per the germline V gene, CDR1 is MDHEN and CDR2 is SYDVKM. The CDR3 region has the DNA TGTGCCAGCAGTTTTACTAGCGGGAGCATGACCCCGTGGGAGCAGTTCTTC. The encoded protein is CASSFTSGSMTPWEQFF.

The chain carries TRBV5-1 and TRBJ2-2, with TRBD2 as a possible D gene (6 bases). The CDR3 is made up of 16 amino acids. V dropped 4 bases and J dropped 0 bases, with 13 bases sitting between them. The germline V gene has CDR1 SGHRS and CDR2 YFSETQ. In DNA form, the CDR3 reads TGCGCCAGCAGCGAACTAGCAGAAGCGAACACCGGGGAGCTGTTTTTT. Residues: CASSELAEANTGELFF.

The J gene is TRBJ2-3, the V gene TRBV11-2, with D perhaps TRBD2 (5 bases). This CDR3 contains 14 residues. Germline V gene sequence: CDR1 SGHAT, CDR2 FQNNGV. The V and J ends lost 5 bases and 5 bases respectively, with 14 bases between them. The CDR3 spells CASSETGSLDTQYF. Written as DNA, the CDR3 is TGTGCCAGCAGCGAGACGGGGAGCCTAGATACGCAGTATTTT.

The V and J genes are TRBV4-1 and TRBJ2-7; D is perhaps TRBD2 (5 bases). CDR1 and CDR2 from the germline V gene are MGHRA and YSYEKL. The V end lost 2 bases, the J end lost 7 bases, and 12 bases lay between the germline ends. The CDR3 totals 13 residues. The CDR3 is CASSQRTSEEQYF. The CDR3 DNA is TGCGCCAGCAGCCAAAGGACTTCTGAAGAGCAGTACTTC.

The chain combines TRBV18 with TRBJ2-4; D perhaps matches TRBD1 (6 bases). This CDR3 is 18 amino acids long. Trimming took off 4 bases at V and 0 bases at J, with 19 bases between the two ends. In germline, CDR1 is KGHSH, CDR2 LQKENI. The DNA of the CDR3 is TGTGCCAGCTCACGGCGCCCTCGGACAGTCCTAGCCAAAAACATTCAGTACTTC. Its translation is CASSRRPRTVLAKNIQYF.

The genes are TRBV4-1 and TRBJ2-7; 8 bases are a match to TRBD2. Germline assignment: CDR1 MGHRA and CDR2 YSYEKL. J was trimmed by 4 bases and V by 1 base; bases with no gene match: 9. The CDR3 length is 16 residues. In DNA form, the CDR3 reads TGCGCCAGCAGCCAAGTTTTCACCGGGACTAGATACGAGCAGTACTTC. The encoded protein is CASSQVFTGTRYEQYF.

The table lists this clone with a few counts. CDR3 loop: CASGLAGDSSYEQYF. In DNA form, the CDR3 reads TGTGCCAGTGGACTAGCGGGAGACTCCTCCTACGAGCAGTACTTC. This chain uses TRBV7-6 with TRBJ2-7, with 13 bases matching TRBD2. The CDR3 is 15 amino acids. The germline CDR1 and CDR2 sequences are SGHVS and FNYEAQ. With V trimmed by 9 bases and J by 0 bases, 5 bases remained unmatched.

The rearrangement joins TRBV2 to TRBJ2-7; D unclear. Looked up from germline, CDR1 is SNHLY and CDR2 is FYNNEI. The CDR3 loop spans 14 amino acids. V was trimmed by 3 bases and J by 5 bases, leaving 14 bases between them. DNA of the CDR3: TGTGCCAGCAGTGACGCCCCGCGCCCCCACGAGCAGTACTTC. Its protein product is CASSDAPRPHEQYF.

The gene calls are TRBV11-3 and TRBJ1-3, with a possible D match to TRBD1 (6 bases). CDR3 length: 15 residues. Germline V CDR1 and CDR2: SGHNT, YENEEA. V was shortened by 5 bases and J by 0 bases, with 11 bases between the two germline ends. The CDR3 DNA follows: TGTGCCAGCAGCCGGGAGGGGGGCTCTGGAAACACCATATATTTT. It specifies CASSREGGSGNTIYF.